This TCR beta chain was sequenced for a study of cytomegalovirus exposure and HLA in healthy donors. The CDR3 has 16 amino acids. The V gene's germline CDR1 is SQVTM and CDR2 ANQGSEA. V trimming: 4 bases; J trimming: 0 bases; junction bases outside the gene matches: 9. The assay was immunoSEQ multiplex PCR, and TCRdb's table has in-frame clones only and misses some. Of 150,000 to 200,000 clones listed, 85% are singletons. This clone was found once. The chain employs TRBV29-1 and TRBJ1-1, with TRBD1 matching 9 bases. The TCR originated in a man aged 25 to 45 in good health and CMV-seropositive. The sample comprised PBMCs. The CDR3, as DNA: TGCAGCGTTGCCACAGGGGGCGGGAAGGTGAACACTGAAGCTTTCTTT. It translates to CSVATGGGKVNTEAFF.